There are many counts of the clone carrying this T cell receptor (beta chain). Regions amplified from RNA transcripts were the TCR beta CDR3 regions. HTBI primers drove first-round RT-PCR of the TCR CDR3. TCRdb re-analysed the multiplex PCR reads in MiXCR, keeping a single row per CDR3 protein. The repertoire includes about 600,000 distinct CDR3 sequences, 12% to 15% of them detected once, and about 6.6% sits in the top ten. The CDR3 is 14 amino acids. In germline, CDR1 is MNHEY, CDR2 SVGEGT. Trimming shortened V by 3 bases and J by 3 bases, and 9 bases separated the two germline ends. Subjects with ophthalmopathy showed a Clinical Activity Score no lower than 3, a NOSPECS grade no lower than 4, and a duration shorter than 3 months. The PBMCs were taken from 10 ml of fresh peripheral blood. This record belongs to a study of T cells in Graves' hyperthyroidism and ophthalmopathy. The wider study: The initial diagnosis was the point when peripheral blood was collected, ahead of any treatment.

The clonotype comes from a woman aged 18 to 35 with Graves' ophthalmopathy. The sample was blood. This chain connects TRBV6-2 or TRBV6-3 to TRBJ2-1; D is uncertain. The CDR3 region has the DNA TGTGCCAGCAGTTATCTTTCCGACTACAATGAGCAGTTCTTC. This encodes CASSYLSDYNEQFF.